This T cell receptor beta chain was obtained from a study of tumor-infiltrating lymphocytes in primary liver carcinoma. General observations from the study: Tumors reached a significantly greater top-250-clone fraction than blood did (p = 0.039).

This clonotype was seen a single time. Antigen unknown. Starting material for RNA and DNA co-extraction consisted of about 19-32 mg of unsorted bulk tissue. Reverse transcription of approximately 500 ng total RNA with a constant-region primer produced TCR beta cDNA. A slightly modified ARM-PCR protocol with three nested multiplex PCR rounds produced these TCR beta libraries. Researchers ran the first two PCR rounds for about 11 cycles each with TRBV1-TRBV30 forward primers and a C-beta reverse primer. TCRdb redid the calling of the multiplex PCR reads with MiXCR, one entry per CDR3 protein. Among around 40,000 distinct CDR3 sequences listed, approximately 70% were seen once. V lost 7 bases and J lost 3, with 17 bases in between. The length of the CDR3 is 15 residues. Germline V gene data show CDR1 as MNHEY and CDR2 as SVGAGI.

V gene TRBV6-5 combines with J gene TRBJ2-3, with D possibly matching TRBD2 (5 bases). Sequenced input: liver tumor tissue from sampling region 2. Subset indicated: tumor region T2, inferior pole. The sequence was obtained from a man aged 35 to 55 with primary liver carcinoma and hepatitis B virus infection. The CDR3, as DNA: TGTGCCAGCAACCCAAGACTAACGGTAACAGATACGCAGTATTTT. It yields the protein CASNPRLTVTDTQYF.